The rows below give T cell receptor beta chains drawn from one sample of a study of identical twins. A single record per CDR3 protein comes from TCRdb applying MiXCR to the 5' RACE reads. Among about 520,000 distinct CDR3 sequences listed, 20% to 25% were seen once. These records were also assigned to another study, of T cells expressing NK-cell markers.

Sample: CD4+ T cells sorted from blood. Receptors were obtained from a woman younger than 35 in good health. Both conserved end residues are part of each CDR3. The D gene is left open where the match is weak. Clone size is shown for a subset of rows, as once, few, many or a class of expanded clone.

clone_size	v_call	j_call	d_call	cdr3_nt	cdr3_aa
few	TRBV20-1	TRBJ1-2	-	TGCAGTGCGACGAGCAAGAACTATGGCTACACCTTC	CSATSKNYGYTF
-	TRBV2	TRBJ1-5	-	TGTGCCAGCGTAGGCGAACCCCCGGCTCAGCCCCAGCATTTT	CASVGEPPAQPQHF
-	TRBV5-4	TRBJ1-5	-	TGTGCCAGCAGCTTGGATGGGTTAAGAGGCAATCAGCCCCAGCATTTT	CASSLDGLRGNQPQHF
-	TRBV6-1	TRBJ2-7	TRBD2	TGTGCCAGCAGTCCAGCGGGAAATAGGTACGAGCAGTACTTC	CASSPAGNRYEQYF
few	TRBV20-1	TRBJ2-7	TRBD2	TGCAGTGCCCTACTAGCGGGAGCCACCTACGAGCAGTACTTC	CSALLAGATYEQYF
few	TRBV6-1	TRBJ2-7	TRBD2	TGTGCCAGCAGGACTAGCGGGAGTCGCTACGAGCAGTACTTC	CASRTSGSRYEQYF
few	TRBV6-5	TRBJ1-4	TRBD1	TGTGCCAGCAGTTCGGACAGGGGATCAGGAAAACTGTTTTTT	CASSSDRGSGKLFF
-	TRBV11-3	TRBJ2-1	TRBD2	TGTGCCAGCAGACGGGGACTAGTGGAGTATGAGCAGTTCTTC	CASRRGLVEYEQFF
few	TRBV4-2	TRBJ1-6	-	TGTGCCAGCAGCCAAGATCGTCCACCCCTCCACTTT	CASSQDRPPLHF
-	TRBV7-2	TRBJ1-1	TRBD1	TGTGCCAGCAGCTTCCTTACAGGGGGATACACTGAAGCTTTCTTT	CASSFLTGGYTEAFF
-	TRBV20-1	TRBJ1-2	TRBD1	TGCAGTGCCCCGACAGGGGAATACGGCTACACCTTC	CSAPTGEYGYTF
many	TRBV29-1	TRBJ2-1	-	TGCAGCGCTAAAATCTACAATGAGCAGTTCTTC	CSAKIYNEQFF
-	TRBV6-5	TRBJ2-7	-	TGTGCCAGCAGTTACGCAAGGGGGGAGTACGAGCAGTACTTC	CASSYARGEYEQYF
few	TRBV6-1	TRBJ1-5	-	TGTGCCAGCAGTGAAGCTCAGCCCCAGCATTTT	CASSEAQPQHF
-	TRBV7-9	TRBJ1-1	-	TGTGCCAGCAGCTTTTGGGGGTTCGTGAACACTGAAGCTTTCTTT	CASSFWGFVNTEAFF
-	TRBV21-1	TRBJ1-2	-	TGTGCCAGCAGCAATCGTCACGTGTCAGCGGACTATGGCTACACCTTC	CASSNRHVSADYGYTF
-	TRBV5-1	TRBJ2-7	-	TGCGCCAGCAGCTTGATATCAAACGAGCAGTACTTC	CASSLISNEQYF